The 25 T cell receptor beta chains given below trace back to one sample, sequenced in a study of T cell changes during pregnancy in multiple sclerosis (dated by TCRdb to the late 2010s). The library was built by means of the immunoSEQ multiplex PCR assay. TCRdb retrieved this table from immuneACCESS and kept in-frame rearrangements only. Not all clones are present; in checked studies, unresolved V genes account for under half, and no reason is known for the remainder. In this sample the table shows under 55,000 clones, nearly 95% of which occur a single time. About 0.6% of the sample is taken by the ten largest. The material was CD4+ T cells from peripheral blood mononuclear cells, obtained after pregnancy. The receptors here all came from a female donor in good health, enrolled as a control in a pregnancy study.

The chain recombines TRBV11-2 with TRBJ2-7; TRBD2 aligns across 9 bases. Per germline, CDR1 SGHAT and CDR2 FQNNGV. The CDR3 sequence is 17 residues long. Trimming took 6 bases from V and 2 from J; bases not matched to a gene: 14. CDR3 nucleotide sequence: TGTGCCAGCAGACACTCCGGGACTAGCAATAGGACCTACGAGCAGTACTTC. Protein: CASRHSGTSNRTYEQYF.

The rearrangement uses TRBV6-1 and TRBJ2-2; D gene unclear. The CDR3 spans 15 residues. V lost 7 bases and J lost 8, with 20 bases in between. The germline gives CDR1 MNHNS, CDR2 SASEGT. The CDR3 loop is CASKRGPDGVGELFF. As DNA, the CDR3 is TGTGCCAGCAAGAGAGGCCCCGACGGAGTTGGGGAGCTGTTTTTT.

This chain connects TRBV6-6 to TRBJ2-5; 9 nucleotides align to TRBD2. The CDR3 totals 16 residues. V dropped 6 bases and J dropped 1; count of bases not matched to a gene: 9. CDR1 and CDR2 from the germline V gene are MNHNY and SVGAGI (reference sequence). This chain's CDR3 is CASSPHSGRGQETQYF. CDR3 nucleotide sequence: TGTGCCAGCAGCCCCCATAGCGGGAGAGGCCAAGAGACCCAGTACTTC.

The chain recombines TRBV7-3 with TRBJ1-2, with D maybe TRBD1 (5 bases). The length of the CDR3 is 15 residues. The ends were cut back, 6 bases at V and 0 bases at J, with 14 bases in the middle. CDR1 and CDR2 (germline): SGHTA, FQGTGA. The CDR3 bases are TGTGCCAGCAGACTCGACGGGGGGACTAACTATGGCTACACCTTC. It is translated as CASRLDGGTNYGYTF.

The rearrangement joins TRBV29-1 to TRBJ1-1; D is unresolved. The CDR3 length is 10 residues. The germline V gene encodes CDR1 SQVTM and CDR2 ANQGSEA. Trimming removed 4 bases at V and 8 bases at J, with 8 bases between. Here the CDR3 reads CSVADIEAFF. The CDR3 bases are TGCAGCGTTGCAGATATAGAAGCTTTCTTT.

The V call is TRBV11-2, the J call TRBJ2-1, with a weak D call TRBD1 (5 bases). This CDR3 is 14 amino acids long. Trimming shortened V by 4 bases and J by 7 bases, and 14 bases separated the two germline ends. Germline lookup yields CDR1 SGHAT and CDR2 FQNNGV. The CDR3 sequence: CASSSSRVMNEQFF. For the CDR3, the DNA is TGTGCCAGCAGCTCGAGCAGGGTAATGAATGAGCAGTTCTTC.

CDR3 region: CASRLENTEAFF. As DNA, the CDR3 is TGTGCCAGCAGATTAGAGAACACTGAAGCTTTCTTT. J is TRBJ1-1 and V is TRBV6-6, with D unclear. The V end lost 6 bases, the J end lost 1 base, and 6 bases lay between the germline ends. CDR1 is MNHNY, CDR2 SVGAGI, per germline (reference sequence). This CDR3 region has 12 residues.

The CDR3 here is CASSRVFATNEKLFF. The CDR3 bases are TGTGCCAGCAGCCGAGTTTTTGCAACTAATGAAAAACTGTTTTTT. The chain uses TRBV6-5 and TRBJ1-4; D unclear. The length of the CDR3 is 15 residues. V shed 6 bases and J shed 0 bases, with 11 bases lying between them. Germline V lookup: CDR1 MNHEY, CDR2 SVGAGI.

The V call is TRBV19, the J call TRBJ2-2; TRBD1 agrees at 7 bases. Germline values: CDR1 LNHDA, CDR2 SQIVND (reference sequence). J lost 4 bases, V lost 5 bases, and 10 bases had no gene match. The CDR3 is 16 residues long. CDR3 amino acids: CASSQRTGGGTGELFF. The CDR3 region has the DNA TGTGCCAGTAGTCAACGGACAGGAGGAGGCACCGGGGAGCTGTTTTTT.

In this sample, this clone turned up once. The chain has TRBV30 and TRBJ1-2, with D perhaps TRBD1 (5 bases). Germline V gene data show CDR1 as GTSNPN and CDR2 as SVGIG (reference sequence). The V gene lost 1 base and the J gene lost 8 bases, with 17 bases spanning the gap. This CDR3 spans 14 amino acids. CDR3 in amino acids: CAWSALRGTGGYTF. The CDR3 nucleotides are TGTGCCTGGAGTGCCCTCCGGGGGACGGGAGGCTACACCTTC.

This chain links TRBV5-4 with TRBJ2-5; 8 bases align to TRBD1. V lost 3 bases and J lost 5; bases outside the gene matches: 9. The CDR3 runs 15 residues. The V gene's germline CDR1 is SGHNT and CDR2 YYREEE (reference sequence). The DNA of the CDR3 is TGTGCCAGCAGCTGGGAGGACAGGGTCGGGGAGACCCAGTACTTC. The encoded protein is CASSWEDRVGETQYF.

V usage is TRBV6-5 and J usage is TRBJ2-5; D uncertain. Germline V CDR1 and CDR2: MNHEY, SVGAGI. Trimming removed 4 bases at V and 12 bases at J, with 12 bases between. The CDR3 spans 11 residues. In DNA, the CDR3 is TGTGCCAGCAGTTCGGCGACCACTAAGTACTTC. It specifies CASSSATTKYF.

The gene calls are TRBV27 and TRBJ1-2; unclear D gene. The germline CDR1 and CDR2 sequences are MNHEY and SMNVEV (reference sequence). The V gene lost 5 bases and the J gene lost 6 bases, with 16 bases spanning the gap. The CDR3 is made up of 14 amino acids. Written as DNA, the CDR3 is TGTGCCAGCAGTCGTCTGACTAAGCCCAATGGCTACACCTTC. This codes for CASSRLTKPNGYTF.

This sequence joins TRBV29-1 and TRBJ2-1, with 7 bases matching TRBD2. Germline V gene sequence: CDR1 SQVTM, CDR2 ANQGSEA. J lost 15 bases, V lost 2 bases, and 7 bases had no gene match. This CDR3 region has 11 residues. The CDR3 DNA follows: TGCAGCGTTGAATCTCCGGGAGGTAGGTTCTTC. This codes for CSVESPGGRFF.

To note about this clone: At one end the junction does not follow the germline gene, possibly because of a read error. J is TRBJ2-7 and V is TRBV19; 10 positions agree with TRBD1. There are 13 residues in the CDR3. Germline V CDR1 and CDR2: LNHDA, SQIVND (reference sequence). CDR3 sequence: CASSGTGTGALNF. For the CDR3, the DNA is TGTGCCAGTAGTGGCACCGGGACAGGGGCCCTTAACTTC.

This chain joins TRBV5-8 and TRBJ1-2, with D possibly being TRBD1 (5 bases). Germline lookup yields CDR1 SGHTS and CDR2 YDEGEE. This CDR3 comprises 15 residues. Between the trimmed V and J ends, which lost 6 bases and 5 bases, there was a span of 20 bases. CDR3 nucleotides: TGTGCCAGCATCGCACCGATAGGGGAGGTTTATGGCTACACCTTC. It encodes CASIAPIGEVYGYTF.

About this clone itself: At one end, the junction sequence differs from germline, possibly due to a read error. DNA of the CDR3: TGTGCCAGCAGCTTGGGGAGACTAGCGGGCAACGAGCAGTACTTC. Protein: CASSLGRLAGNEQYF. The V and J genes are TRBV5-1 and TRBJ2-7, with 10 nucleotides matching TRBD2. Germline CDR1 SGHRS, CDR2 YFSETQ. The CDR3 has 15 amino acids.

The chain joins TRBV29-1 to TRBJ2-4, with D tentatively TRBD2 (6 bases). The germline V gene has CDR1 SQVTM and CDR2 ANQGSEA. V lost 1 base and J lost 0, with 10 bases in between. There are 15 residues in the CDR3. The CDR3 loop reads CSVEAGGTAKNIQYF. The CDR3 nucleotides read TGCAGCGTTGAAGCAGGAGGGACAGCCAAAAACATTCAGTACTTC.

The chain is built from TRBV4-2 and TRBJ2-3, with 11 bases that match TRBD2. The CDR3 runs 17 residues. Per the germline V gene, CDR1 is LGHNA and CDR2 is YNFKEQ. V lost 4 bases to trimming and J lost 0 bases; unmatched junction nucleotides: 6. This CDR3 is CASSPGTSGTSTDTQYF. The DNA of the CDR3 is TGTGCCAGCAGCCCTGGGACTAGCGGAACTAGCACAGATACGCAGTATTTT.

V gene TRBV21-1 combines with J gene TRBJ1-1; the table's D call, TRBD1, has no DNA check behind it. TRBV21-1 is given as a pseudogene. CDR3 length: 17 residues. The CDR3 reads CASSPRGSQQGNTEAFF. The CDR3 region has the DNA TGTGCCAGCAGCCCCAGAGGTTCCCAACAGGGTAACACTGAAGCTTTCTTT.

The V call is TRBV2, the J call TRBJ2-4, with no clear D. The CDR3 has 13 amino acids. V lost 6 bases and J lost 12, with 18 bases in between. The germline V gene encodes CDR1 SNHLY and CDR2 FYNNEI. CDR3 DNA sequence: TGTGCCAGCAGGCAATGGGCAGCTTCGAATCAGTACTTC. This translates into CASRQWAASNQYF.

The J gene is TRBJ2-2, the V gene TRBV18; 14 bases align to TRBD2. Germline CDR1 KGHSH, CDR2 LQKENI. V shed 3 bases, J shed 4 bases, and the junction held 1 base outside the gene matches. This CDR3 region has 16 residues. Here the CDR3 DNA reads TGTGCCAGCTCACCGGGACTAGCGGGAGTCACCGGGGAGCTGTTTTTT. It specifies CASSPGLAGVTGELFF.

The DNA for the CDR3 is TGCGCCAGCAGCCAGGGACTAGCGGGATATGAGCAGTTCTTC. Amino acid sequence: CASSQGLAGYEQFF. The chain combines TRBV5-1 with TRBJ2-1, with TRBD2 matching over 13 bases. V shed 4 bases and J 8 bases; nucleotides not matched to a gene: 3. Germline V gene sequence: CDR1 SGHRS, CDR2 YFSETQ. This CDR3 is 14 amino acids long.

The chain couples TRBV5-1 to TRBJ2-2, with D perhaps matching TRBD1 (5 bases). There are 14 residues in the CDR3. CDR1 is SGHRS and CDR2 is YFSETQ in the germline V gene. Trimming cost V 1 base and J 3 bases, with 7 bases left between them. CDR3 residues: CASSLWGDTGELFF. The CDR3 bases are TGCGCCAGCAGCTTGTGGGGCGACACCGGGGAGCTGTTTTTT.

The rearrangement joins TRBV6-4 to TRBJ2-1; D call uncertain. The CDR3 sequence is 14 residues long. The germline V and J ends were trimmed by 2 bases and 3 bases, with 8 bases remaining between them. CDR1 is MRHNA and CDR2 is SNTAGT in the germline V gene. The CDR3: CASSDGPSYNEQFF. CDR3 sequence (DNA): TGTGCCAGCAGTGACGGGCCCAGCTACAATGAGCAGTTCTTC.